This entry lists 32 T cell receptor beta chains sequenced from one sample in a study of OX40 agonist ivuxolimab in advanced cancers. This table comes from immunoSEQ multiplex PCR, and its TCRdb copy is limited to in-frame clones, with some not included. The sample yields some 41,000 clones, roughly 91% seen once. Sequenced here: CD4+ or CD8+ T cells sorted from blood, sampled in a trial of the OX40 agonist ivuxolimab. The receptors were gathered from an adult with an advanced solid tumor such as melanoma, head and neck, liver or kidney cancer.

V usage is TRBV29-1 and J usage is TRBJ2-2; 13 positions match TRBD2. Losses at the gene ends were 1 base for V and 7 bases for J; bases not matched to a gene: 3. The V gene's germline CDR1 is SQVTM and CDR2 ANQGSEA. This CDR3 comprises 15 residues. As DNA, the CDR3 is TGCAGCGTTGAAGGGACTAGCGGGAGTGTCGGGGAGCTGTTTTTT. Translation: CSVEGTSGSVGELFF.

The chain employs TRBV6-5 and TRBJ1-1; the D is unclear. CDR3 length: 14 amino acids. CDR1 is MNHEY and CDR2 is SVGAGI in the germline V gene. V was trimmed by 4 bases and J by 0 bases, leaving 9 bases between them. CDR3 region: CASSLGTMNTEAFF. The CDR3 nucleotides read TGTGCCAGCAGTTTGGGCACCATGAACACTGAAGCTTTCTTT.

This clone was seen once. The chain is built from TRBV30 and TRBJ1-5; D not resolved. V was pared by 0 bases and J by 6 bases, with 9 bases between. CDR3 length: 13 amino acids. Germline CDR1 GTSNPN, CDR2 SVGIG (reference sequence). CDR3 nucleotide sequence: TGTGCCTGGAGTGTTTCGGTCTCTCAGCCCCAGCATTTT. Residues: CAWSVSVSQPQHF.

The chain uses TRBV19 and TRBJ1-5, with TRBD1 matching 10 bases. J was trimmed by 6 bases and V by 5 bases; bases with no gene match: 4. Germline V gene data show CDR1 as LNHDA and CDR2 as SQIVND (reference sequence). CDR3 length: 14 amino acids. The CDR3 DNA is TGTGCCAGTAGTCCGGACAGGGGGAGTCAGCCCCAGCATTTT. It encodes CASSPDRGSQPQHF.

The chain links TRBV30 to TRBJ1-4; TRBD1 might be the D (5 bases). V was trimmed by 6 bases and J by 2 bases, leaving 13 bases between them. Germline V lookup: CDR1 GTSNPN, CDR2 SVGIG (reference sequence). The CDR3 is 14 residues long. The chain's CDR3 is CACHSDSTNEKLFF. DNA of the CDR3: TGTGCCTGCCATTCCGACAGCACTAATGAAAAACTGTTTTTT.

The V and J genes are TRBV28 and TRBJ2-3, with 8 bases matching TRBD2. V was clipped by 6 bases and J by 1 base; unmatched bases: 21. Per germline, CDR1 MDHEN and CDR2 SYDVKM. This CDR3 has 20 residues. The CDR3 is CASSPAGAGAVPRGTDTQYF. DNA for the CDR3: TGTGCCAGCAGCCCAGCGGGGGCAGGGGCGGTCCCTAGGGGCACAGATACGCAGTATTTT.

V and J are TRBV10-2 and TRBJ2-5, with D possibly matching TRBD2 (6 bases). The V end was cut by 6 bases, the J end by 3 bases, with 20 bases between. CDR1 and CDR2 from the germline V gene are WSHSY and SAAADI. The CDR3 has 16 residues. Here the CDR3 reads CASRVGGGLGEETQYF. As DNA, the CDR3 is TGCGCCAGCAGAGTAGGAGGAGGGTTGGGGGAAGAGACCCAGTACTTC.

The rearrangement links TRBV6-5 to TRBJ2-4, with 8 bases identical to TRBD2. The length of the CDR3 is 15 residues. Unmatched junction bases numbered 6, after V lost 4 bases and J lost 4 bases. Germline values: CDR1 MNHEY, CDR2 SVGAGI. The CDR3 DNA reads as TGTGCCAGCAGTTTCGGATCGGGGGGGAAAAACATTCAGTACTTC. As protein: CASSFGSGGKNIQYF.

The gene calls are TRBV7-6 and TRBJ2-1, with no clear D. CDR3 length equals 13 residues. CDR1 is SGHVS, CDR2 FNYEAQ, per germline. V was pared by 2 bases and J by 4 bases, with 6 bases between. In DNA, the CDR3 is TGTGCCAGCAGCTTAACGCCATACAATGAGCAGTTCTTC. This sequence encodes CASSLTPYNEQFF.

The chain links TRBV6-1 to TRBJ2-7; TRBD2 agrees at 9 bases. The CDR3 is 12 residues long. Germline CDR1 is MNHNS and CDR2 is SASEGT. V lost 11 bases to trimming and J lost 2 bases; unmatched junction nucleotides: 4. In nucleotides, the CDR3 is TGTGCCCTGGCGGGAGGGCCCTACGAGCAGTACTTC. Residues: CALAGGPYEQYF.

The chain couples TRBV11-2 to TRBJ1-4; the D gene is possibly TRBD1 (5 bases). The V end was cut by 4 bases, the J end by 8 bases, with 11 bases between. Germline CDR1 is SGHAT and CDR2 is FQNNGV. The CDR3 is 13 residues long. DNA of the CDR3: TGTGCCAGCAGCTCTACCCGGGACGAAAAACTGTTTTTT. Encoded protein: CASSSTRDEKLFF.

The chain recombines TRBV5-4 with TRBJ2-1; unclear D gene. V was trimmed by 0 bases and J by 9 bases, leaving 13 bases between them. The CDR3 loop spans 14 amino acids. The germline V gene encodes CDR1 SGHNT and CDR2 YYREEE (reference sequence). The CDR3 coding sequence is TGTGCCAGCAGCTTGGACCCTTCAGTATCTGAGCAGTTCTTC. Its protein product is CASSLDPSVSEQFF.

CDR3 protein: CASSQDVEETQYF. The CDR3 coding sequence is TGTGCCAGCAGCCAAGACGTGGAGGAGACCCAGTACTTC. The V gene is TRBV4-2, the J gene TRBJ2-5; D is ambiguous. Trimming removed 0 bases from V and 5 bases from J, with 7 bases in between. Germline assignment: CDR1 LGHNA and CDR2 YNFKEQ. The CDR3 contains 13 residues.

The chain links TRBV4-1 to TRBJ2-7, with TRBD1 matching 9 bases. V lost 4 bases, J lost 1 base, and 8 bases stayed unmatched. CDR3 length: 16 residues. The germline CDR1 and CDR2 sequences are MGHRA and YSYEKL. The CDR3 region is CASSPALGQGSYEQYF. In DNA form, the CDR3 reads TGCGCCAGCAGCCCGGCCCTCGGACAGGGGTCCTACGAGCAGTACTTC.

This clone appeared a single time. The chain carries TRBV27 and TRBJ1-6; weak D call: TRBD1 (5 bases). V was cut by 5 bases and J by 7 bases, with 18 bases left in between. The CDR3 length is 16 residues. Per germline, CDR1 MNHEY and CDR2 SMNVEV (reference sequence). The DNA of the CDR3 is TGTGCCAGCAGTCCTCTAGTCGAGGGACCAAATTCACCCCTCCACTTT. Translating gives CASSPLVEGPNSPLHF.

This chain links TRBV18 with TRBJ2-5; D not resolved. The CDR3 extends over 15 amino acids. CDR1 is KGHSH and CDR2 is LQKENI in the germline V gene. The ends were cut back, 2 bases at V and 1 base at J, with 11 bases in the middle. In DNA form, the CDR3 reads TGTGCCAGCTCACCAACACAGTCAAGCCAAGAGACCCAGTACTTC. Protein sequence: CASSPTQSSQETQYF.

This clone was counted a few times. The chain carries TRBV2 and TRBJ1-2; a weak D match, TRBD1 (6 bases). The germline gives CDR1 SNHLY, CDR2 FYNNEI. The CDR3 totals 13 residues. Trimming took off 6 bases at V and 6 bases at J, with 14 bases between the two ends. The CDR3: CASSLGGANGYTF. CDR3 nucleotide sequence: TGTGCCAGCAGCCTCGGGGGGGCGAATGGCTACACCTTC.

The chain combines TRBV5-1 with TRBJ1-2; D perhaps matches TRBD1 (5 bases). The V end was cut by 0 bases, the J end by 3 bases, with 6 bases between. The V gene's germline CDR1 is SGHRS and CDR2 YFSETQ. The CDR3 consists of 13 residues. The CDR3 bases are TGCGCCAGCAGCTTGGAAGGGGACTATGGCTACACCTTC. Protein sequence: CASSLEGDYGYTF.

The chain recombines TRBV4-1 with TRBJ1-2, with D possibly being TRBD1 (6 bases). The V gene lost 2 bases and the J gene lost 0 bases, with 13 bases spanning the gap. The CDR3 has 16 amino acids. Germline CDR1 reads MGHRA; CDR2 reads YSYEKL. This CDR3 reads CASSQPKGGANYGYTF. The DNA of the CDR3 is TGCGCCAGCAGCCAACCCAAGGGGGGGGCTAACTATGGCTACACCTTC.

The chain couples TRBV27 to TRBJ2-4, with D uncertain. Trimming took off 4 bases at V and 1 base at J, with 14 bases between the two ends. Per germline, CDR1 MNHEY and CDR2 SMNVEV (reference sequence). The CDR3 consists of 16 residues. The DNA of the CDR3 is TGTGCCAGCAGTTCTCTGGCGGCGGACGCCAAAAACATTCAGTACTTC. Translated, it gives CASSSLAADAKNIQYF.

This clone was found a few times. The chain joins TRBV7-9 to TRBJ2-7; no firm D call. The CDR3 is 14 residues long. Germline loops: CDR1 SEHNR, CDR2 FQNEAQ (reference sequence). V dropped 1 base and J dropped 4 bases, with 11 bases sitting between them. The CDR3: CASSLEGIGYEQYF. The DNA for the CDR3 is TGTGCCAGCAGCTTAGAAGGTATCGGGTACGAGCAGTACTTC. The complete variable domain, with remaining parts taken from reference TRBV7-9 and TRBJ2-7, reads DTGVSQNPRHKITKRGQNVTFRCDPISEHNRLYWYRQTLGQGPEFLTYFQNEAQLEKSRLLSDRFSAERPKGSFSTLEIQRTEQGDSAMYLCASSLEGIGYEQYFGPGTRLTVT.

The rearrangement links TRBV9 to TRBJ1-2; 7 bases line up with TRBD1. V was clipped by 4 bases and J by 3 bases; unmatched bases: 18. The CDR3 has 18 residues. CDR1 and CDR2 (germline): SGDLS, YYNGEE. The DNA of the CDR3 is TGTGCCAGCAGCCCTTTCGACCGGGACAGCACCTCCTACTATGGCTACACCTTC. This codes for CASSPFDRDSTSYYGYTF.

Concerning this clone: The sample holds other DNA sequences that translate to the same CDR3. The rearrangement joins TRBV27 to TRBJ1-2; D is ambiguous. The CDR3 is 14 residues long. CDR1 is MNHEY, CDR2 SMNVEV, per germline (reference sequence). V was pared by 2 bases and J by 4 bases, with 11 bases between. This chain's CDR3 is CASSLKSPLYGYTF. DNA for the CDR3: TGTGCCAGCAGTTTAAAGAGTCCCCTCTATGGCTACACCTTC.

The V call is TRBV27, the J call TRBJ2-5, with TRBD2 matching over 11 bases. Germline V lookup: CDR1 MNHEY, CDR2 SMNVEV (reference sequence). The junction had 6 bases not matched to a gene; V was cut back by 10 bases and J by 5 bases. CDR3 length: 13 residues. CDR3 coding DNA: TGTGCCACTAGCGGGGGGATGGAGGAGACCCAGTACTTC. Translation: CATSGGMEETQYF.

V and J are TRBV19 and TRBJ2-7; D perhaps matches TRBD2 (5 bases). CDR1 LNHDA and CDR2 SQIVND come from the germline V gene (reference sequence). Trimming left V 3 bases short and J 3 bases short, with 12 bases between. This CDR3 is built from 14 residues. The CDR3 region has the DNA TGTGCCAGTAGTATTGCAGGTGGAGGCTACGAGCAGTACTTC. Its translation: CASSIAGGGYEQYF.

This chain connects TRBV15 to TRBJ1-3; D is undetermined. Germline lookup yields CDR1 LNHNV and CDR2 YYDKDF (reference sequence). The CDR3 consists of 16 residues. V lost 0 bases, J lost 5 bases, and 14 bases lay in between. The CDR3 region has the DNA TGTGCCACCAGCAGAGACCTGGGGTGGAGGAGAAACACCATATATTTT. Translated: CATSRDLGWRRNTIYF.

The chain uses TRBV5-1 and TRBJ1-2, with unresolved D. V was shortened by 4 bases and J by 6 bases, with 13 bases between the two germline ends. The germline CDR1 and CDR2 sequences are SGHRS and YFSETQ. The CDR3 contains 13 residues. CDR3 coding DNA: TGCGCCAGCAGCCCCGAAGTAATCGATGGCTACACCTTC. It translates to CASSPEVIDGYTF.

J is TRBJ2-1 and V is TRBV30; 7 bases are shared with TRBD1. J was trimmed by 4 bases and V by 2 bases; bases with no gene match: 5. Germline V lookup: CDR1 GTSNPN, CDR2 SVGIG (reference sequence). The CDR3 totals 14 residues. The CDR3, as DNA: TGTGCCTGGAGTCGAAACAGGGGATACAATGAGCAGTTCTTC. Protein: CAWSRNRGYNEQFF.

This clone occurred once. This sequence joins TRBV5-8 and TRBJ1-2; D gene uncertain. Germline values: CDR1 SGHTS, CDR2 YDEGEE. This CDR3 comprises 16 residues. V lost 1 base and J 7 bases, leaving 20 bases between the germline ends. The CDR3 nucleotides are TGTGCCAGCAGCTTGATAGGGTCGCCTTATATGAGTGGCTACACCTTC. Protein: CASSLIGSPYMSGYTF.

The rearrangement joins TRBV7-9 to TRBJ2-2, with 8 bases matching TRBD1. Germline V gene data show CDR1 as SEHNR and CDR2 as FQNEAQ (reference sequence). This CDR3 region has 14 residues. After removal of 5 bases from V and 4 bases from J, the junction contained 3 bases not matched to a gene. The chain's CDR3 is CASSLGTGTGELFF. In DNA, the CDR3 is TGTGCCAGCAGCCTAGGGACAGGCACCGGGGAGCTGTTTTTT. Combining the CDR3 with reference TRBV7-9 and TRBJ2-2 gives the whole variable domain DTGVSQNPRHKITKRGQNVTFRCDPISEHNRLYWYRQTLGQGPEFLTYFQNEAQLEKSRLLSDRFSAERPKGSFSTLEIQRTEQGDSAMYLCASSLGTGTGELFFGEGSRLTVL.

DNA of the CDR3: TGTGCCAGCAGCTTTCAGACTAGCGGGGGGGCTTACGAGCAGTACTTC. It translates to CASSFQTSGGAYEQYF. V and J are TRBV5-6 and TRBJ2-7; TRBD2 matches 14 bases. Looked up from germline, CDR1 is SGHDT and CDR2 is YYEEEE. V dropped 2 bases and J dropped 4; count of bases not matched to a gene: 5. CDR3 size: 16 residues.

This chain uses TRBV5-3 with TRBJ1-5; no firm D call. TRBV5-3 is an ORF, with its function uncertain. V lost 0 bases and J 4 bases, leaving 8 bases between the germline ends. The CDR3 runs to 14 residues. The CDR3 reads CARSLGGTNQPQHF. In DNA, the CDR3 is TGTGCCAGAAGCTTGGGGGGTACAAATCAGCCCCAGCATTTT.